This T cell receptor (beta chain) was documented in a study of blood T cell repertoires in COVID-19. Study at large: Donors in the United States, Italy and Spain gave samples during acute or convalescent COVID-19. Sources were T cells, B-cell-depleted T cells, or PBMCs; the material itself was cDNA or gDNA.

This CDR3 spans 15 amino acids. The germline CDR1 and CDR2 sequences are SGHVS and FNYEAQ. Losses at the gene ends were 5 bases for V and 5 bases for J; bases not matched to a gene: 11. As originally analysed: Amplification of reference gene primers provided the estimated nucleated cell counts. Produced via immunoSEQ multiplex PCR; TCRdb's table is partial and in-frame only. V, J and clone size derive from that table, while D and trimming were established from the DNA sequence. This sample has fewer than 110,000 clones, with over 80% found just once. The chain combines TRBV7-6 with TRBJ2-7; TRBD1 matches at 8 bases. Sequenced material: peripheral blood. The TCR originated in a woman aged 30 to 39 with acute or convalescent COVID-19. The CDR3, as DNA: TGTGCCAGCAGCCCGCGGACAGGGCGCGGTCACGAGCAGTACTTC. This encodes CASSPRTGRGHEQYF.